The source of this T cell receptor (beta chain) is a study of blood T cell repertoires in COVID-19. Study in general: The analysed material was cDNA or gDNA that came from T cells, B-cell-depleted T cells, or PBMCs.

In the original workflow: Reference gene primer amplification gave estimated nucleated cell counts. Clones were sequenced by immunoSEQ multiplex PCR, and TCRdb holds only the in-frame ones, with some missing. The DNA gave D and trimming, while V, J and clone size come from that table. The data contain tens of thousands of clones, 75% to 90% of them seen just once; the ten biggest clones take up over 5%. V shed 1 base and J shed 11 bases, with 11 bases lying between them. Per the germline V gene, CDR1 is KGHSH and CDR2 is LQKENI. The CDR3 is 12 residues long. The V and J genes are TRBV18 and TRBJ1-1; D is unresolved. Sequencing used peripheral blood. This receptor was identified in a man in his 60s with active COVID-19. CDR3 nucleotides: TGTGCCAGCTCACCACAGATTAGAGTTGCTTTCTTT. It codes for CASSPQIRVAFF. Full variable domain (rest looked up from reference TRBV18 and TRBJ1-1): NAGVMQNPRHLVRRRGQEARLRCSPMKGHSHVYWYRQLPEEGLKFMVYLQKENIIDESGMPKERFSAEFPKEGPSILRIQQVVRGDSAAYFCASSPQIRVAFFGQGTRLTVV.